The 8 T cell receptor beta chains below come from one sample, sequenced in a study of control samples from healthy donors and cancer patients. This table comes from immunoSEQ multiplex PCR, and its TCRdb copy is limited to in-frame clones, with some not included. Of roughly 88,000 clones listed, approximately 95% were seen once; the top ten hold more than 7%. Sequencing was done on a sample of blood. The source is a man aged 18 to 29 in good health.

The V and J genes are TRBV27 and TRBJ1-3, with D perhaps matching TRBD1 (5 bases). The CDR3 runs 14 residues. Germline V gene sequence: CDR1 MNHEY, CDR2 SMNVEV (reference sequence). V lost 9 bases, J lost 0 bases, and 12 bases lay in between. This CDR3 reads CASSDSYSGNTIYF. CDR3 bases: TGTGCCAGTTCCGACAGCTACTCTGGAAACACCATATATTTT.

This clone was seen just once. The chain combines TRBV10-3 with TRBJ2-7; TRBD1 might be the D (6 bases). Germline V gives CDR1 ENHRY, CDR2 SYGVKD. This CDR3 spans 15 amino acids. The V end was cut by 3 bases, the J end by 2 bases, with 14 bases between. The CDR3 bases are TGTGCCATCAGTGATAACCGGGACAACACCTACGAGCAGTACTTC. Residues: CAISDNRDNTYEQYF.

CDR3 region: CASSPKGGVNEQFF. The CDR3 DNA reads TGTGCCAGCTCACCAAAGGGTGGGGTCAATGAGCAGTTCTTC. The V call is TRBV18, the J call TRBJ2-1; unclear D gene. From germline, CDR1 is KGHSH and CDR2 LQKENI. Trimming removed 2 bases at V and 6 bases at J, with 11 bases between. CDR3 length: 14 residues.

DNA for the CDR3: TGTGCCAGCAGCGCGGGATGGGGCGGGGAGCTGTTTTTT. It encodes CASSAGWGGELFF. This chain connects TRBV14 to TRBJ2-2; maybe TRBD2 (6 bases). The CDR3 sequence is 13 residues long. CDR1 is SGHDN and CDR2 is FVKESK in the germline V gene. Trimming pared 5 bases from V and 7 bases from J, leaving 11 bases between. The whole variable domain, filled in from reference TRBV14 and TRBJ2-2, reads EAGVTQFPSHSVIEKGQTVTLRCDPISGHDNLYWYRRVMGKEIKFLLHFVKESKQDESGMPNNRFLAERTGGTYSTLKVQPAELEDSGVYFCASSAGWGGELFFGEGSRLTVL.

CDR3 coding DNA: TGTGCCAGCAGTTTTCGAGCTTATCCCGGGGAGCTGTTTTTT. This translates into CASSFRAYPGELFF. The chain links TRBV27 to TRBJ2-2; D remains ambiguous. Germline V gene sequence: CDR1 MNHEY, CDR2 SMNVEV (reference sequence). The CDR3 covers 14 residues. V lost 3 bases and J lost 6, with 11 bases in between.

The chain combines TRBV4-3 with TRBJ2-1; no definite D call. Trimming shortened V by 1 base and J by 0 bases, and 10 bases separated the two germline ends. This CDR3 region has 16 residues. Germline lookup yields CDR1 LGHNA and CDR2 YSLEER. The CDR3 is CASSQGWGSSYNEQFF. CDR3 bases: TGCGCCAGCAGCCAAGGCTGGGGTAGCTCCTACAATGAGCAGTTCTTC.

The chain links TRBV20-1 to TRBJ2-3; D might be TRBD1 (5 bases). The CDR3 is 15 residues long. Trimming took off 3 bases at V and 2 bases at J, with 15 bases between the two ends. Germline-derived CDR1 and CDR2 are DFQATT and SNEGSKA (reference sequence). The CDR3 loop reads CSASSQGSSTDTQYF. As DNA, the CDR3 is TGCAGTGCTAGTAGCCAGGGCTCTTCCACAGATACGCAGTATTTT.

The chain combines TRBV5-6 with TRBJ1-2, with no clear D. The CDR3 runs 12 residues. V was trimmed by 3 bases and J by 7 bases, leaving 10 bases between them. Germline lookup yields CDR1 SGHDT and CDR2 YYEEEE. In DNA, the CDR3 is TGTGCCAGCAGCTCAACAGTCACTGGCTACACCTTC. Translation: CASSSTVTGYTF.